Included here is one T cell receptor beta chain sequence, with context. Germline loops: CDR1 SGDLS, CDR2 YYNGEE. The CDR3 has 13 residues. V was pared by 3 bases and J by 3 bases, with 7 bases between. The method was immunoSEQ multiplex PCR; TCRdb's version includes in-frame clones alone and lacks a portion of them. Of about 350,000 clones listed, about 90% are singletons. This entry belongs to a study of Ad26.COV2.S vaccination and SARS-CoV-2 variants. This sequence joins TRBV9 and TRBJ2-1; the D gene is possibly TRBD1 (5 bases). The sequenced sample was peripheral blood, obtained after recovery from COVID-19. This clonotype was sampled from a human donor who had recovered from COVID-19. The CDR3 sequence: CASSEDNYNEQFF. As DNA, the CDR3 is TGTGCCAGCAGCGAGGACAACTACAATGAGCAGTTCTTC.